This TCR beta chain was profiled in a study of blood T cell repertoires in COVID-19. For the study at large: Acute-phase and convalescent COVID-19 samples originated in the United States, Italy and Spain.

Original analysis: Reference gene primer amplification yielded estimated nucleated cell counts. Some clones are missing from TCRdb's copy, which holds only in-frame ones; the method was immunoSEQ multiplex PCR. The D gene and trimming were derived from the DNA, and the V and J assignments and clone size from that table. Of about 170,000 clones in the sample, approximately 81% were seen once. Germline V gene lookup returns CDR1 KGHSH and CDR2 LQKENI. The CDR3 is 14 residues long. Trimming removed 4 bases at V and 3 bases at J, with 12 bases between. This TCR was recovered from a human donor with acute or convalescent COVID-19. The donor label of this sample is uncertain. This chain links TRBV18 with TRBJ1-1; no clear D gene. The material sequenced was peripheral blood. CDR3 amino acids: CASSQRVTDTEAFF. CDR3 DNA: TGTGCCAGCTCACAGAGGGTAACGGACACTGAAGCTTTCTTT. The complete variable domain, with remaining parts taken from reference TRBV18 and TRBJ1-1, reads NAGVMQNPRHLVRRRGQEARLRCSPMKGHSHVYWYRQLPEEGLKFMVYLQKENIIDESGMPKERFSAEFPKEGPSILRIQQVVRGDSAAYFCASSQRVTDTEAFFGQGTRLTVV.